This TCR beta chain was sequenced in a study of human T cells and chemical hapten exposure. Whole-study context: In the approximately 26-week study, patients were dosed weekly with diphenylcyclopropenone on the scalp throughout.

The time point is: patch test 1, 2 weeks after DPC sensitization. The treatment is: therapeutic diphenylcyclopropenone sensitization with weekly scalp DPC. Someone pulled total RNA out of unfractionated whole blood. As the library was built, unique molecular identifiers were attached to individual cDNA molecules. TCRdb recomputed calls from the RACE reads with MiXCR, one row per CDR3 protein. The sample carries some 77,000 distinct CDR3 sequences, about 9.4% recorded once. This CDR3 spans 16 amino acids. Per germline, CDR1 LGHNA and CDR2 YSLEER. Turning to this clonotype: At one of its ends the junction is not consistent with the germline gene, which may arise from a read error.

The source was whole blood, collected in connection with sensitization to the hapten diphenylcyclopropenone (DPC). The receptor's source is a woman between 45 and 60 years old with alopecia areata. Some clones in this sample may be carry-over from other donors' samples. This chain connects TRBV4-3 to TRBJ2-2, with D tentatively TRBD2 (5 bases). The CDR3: CASGQDWGVPPGELFF. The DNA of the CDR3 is TGCGCCAGCGGCCAAGATTGGGGAGTTCCCCCCGGGGAGCTGTTTTTT.